This is a list of T cell receptor beta chains from one sample in a study of cytomegalovirus exposure and HLA in healthy donors. Clones were sequenced by immunoSEQ multiplex PCR, and TCRdb holds only the in-frame ones, with some missing. The table has 110,000 or so clones, roughly 83% seen once; the top ten hold around 5%. The sequenced sample was PBMCs. Source of these receptors: a man younger than 35 in good health and CMV-seronegative. Each CDR3 is given with its conserved first and last residue. Fields, in order: D gene, V gene, clone size, J gene, CDR3 protein, CDR3 DNA. A D gene is named only where the DNA matches it firmly. Expanded clones are given a class, and other clones once, few, many or no size at all.

>TRBD1|TRBV5-1|-|TRBJ2-7
CASKGQGSGEQYF
TGCGCCAGCAAGGGACAGGGCTCCGGCGAGCAGTACTTC
>TRBD1|TRBV5-1|-|TRBJ2-5
CASSSGQVGGETQYF
TGCGCCAGCAGCTCCGGACAGGTCGGTGGAGAGACCCAGTACTTC
>-|TRBV19|-|TRBJ1-1
CASSIPGEGEAFF
TGTGCCAGTAGTATTCCGGGGGAAGGTGAAGCTTTCTTT
>-|TRBV5-4|-|TRBJ2-7
CASSLGRLAYEQYF
TGTGCCAGCAGCTTGGGCAGGTTAGCCTACGAGCAGTACTTC
>TRBD1|TRBV27|-|TRBJ1-2
CASSSRTGYSYYTF
TGTGCCAGCAGTAGTCGGACAGGGTACTCTTACTACACCTTC
>-|TRBV11-2|-|TRBJ1-4
CASSPGIQREKLFF
TGTGCCAGCAGCCCGGGAATTCAACGGGAAAAACTGTTTTTT
>TRBD2|TRBV5-1|-|TRBJ2-1
CASSPRSSGRYNEQFF
TGCGCCAGCAGCCCCCGGTCTAGCGGGAGGTACAATGAGCAGTTCTTC
>TRBD2|TRBV27|-|TRBJ2-7
CASSARTSGRVGYEQYF
TGTGCCAGCAGTGCCAGGACTAGCGGGAGGGTAGGCTACGAGCAGTACTTC
>-|TRBV28|-|TRBJ2-5
CASSPGVRDQETQYF
TGTGCCAGCAGTCCCGGGGTGAGGGACCAAGAGACCCAGTACTTC
>TRBD1|TRBV7-6|-|TRBJ2-2
CASRDRTNTGELFF
TGTGCCAGCCGGGACAGAACGAACACCGGGGAGCTGTTTTTT
>-|TRBV5-4|-|TRBJ2-3
CASSRLGDEDTQYF
TGTGCCAGCAGCCGACTAGGTGATGAAGATACGCAGTATTTT
>-|TRBV12-5|-|TRBJ1-1
CASGSRGAEAFF
TGTGCTAGTGGTTCCAGGGGCGCTGAAGCTTTCTTT
>-|TRBV6-1|-|TRBJ1-2
CASSDLVGAGYGYTF
TGTGCCAGCAGTGATCTAGTAGGGGCTGGCTATGGCTACACCTTC
>TRBD2|TRBV5-1|-|TRBJ2-1
CASSLGASGPFF
TGCGCCAGCAGCTTGGGGGCTAGCGGCCCCTTCTTC
>-|TRBV10-3|-|TRBJ2-1
CAISLRDIENEQFF
TGTGCCATCAGCCTCCGGGACATTGAGAATGAGCAGTTCTTC
>-|TRBV30|few|TRBJ1-1
CATVLGAQAFF
TGTGCCACCGTGTTGGGGGCCCAAGCTTTCTTT
>-|TRBV6-1|-|TRBJ1-2
CASRDVQVGVSGYTF
TGTGCCAGCAGGGACGTACAGGTCGGTGTCTCGGGCTACACCTTC
>-|TRBV27|-|TRBJ1-2
CASSLDAITGFYGYTF
TGTGCCAGCAGTTTAGACGCCATCACAGGGTTCTATGGCTACACCTTC
>TRBD1|TRBV9|-|TRBJ2-1
CASSHQGDNEQFF
TGTGCCAGCAGCCACCAGGGGGACAATGAGCAGTTCTTC
>-|TRBV5-4|-|TRBJ1-1
CASSRPISGNTEAFF
TGTGCCAGCAGCCGGCCGATTTCAGGGAACACTGAAGCTTTCTTT
>TRBD1|TRBV5-6|-|TRBJ1-3
CASSSLRTGGNTIYF
TGTGCCAGCAGCTCCCTTCGGACAGGTGGAAACACCATATATTTT
>-|TRBV29-1|-|TRBJ2-1
CSVVSGQTNEQFF
TGCAGCGTTGTGAGCGGGCAAACCAATGAGCAGTTCTTC
>TRBD1|TRBV5-4|-|TRBJ2-7
CASSFGQGPYEQYF
TGTGCCAGCAGCTTCGGACAGGGTCCCTACGAGCAGTACTTC
>-|TRBV15|-|TRBJ1-1
CATSRDVNTMNTEAFF
TGTGCCACCAGCAGAGATGTAAACACGATGAACACTGAAGCTTTCTTT
>TRBD2|TRBV2|-|TRBJ2-7
CASSPTSGRYEQYF
TGTGCCAGCAGTCCTACTAGCGGGAGATACGAGCAGTACTTC
>-|TRBV9|-|TRBJ2-3
CASSVFGGGRSDTQYF
TGTGCCAGCAGCGTCTTTGGGGGGGGCCGGTCAGATACGCAGTATTTT
>TRBD1|TRBV11-2|-|TRBJ1-4
CASSPGTVVDEKLFF
TGTGCCAGCAGCCCGGGGACAGTTGTTGATGAAAAACTGTTTTTT
>TRBD1|TRBV5-6|-|TRBJ1-1
CASRRDRDTEAFF
TGTGCCAGCAGACGGGACAGGGACACTGAAGCTTTCTTT
>TRBD1|TRBV19|-|TRBJ1-2
CASTQQVGGQGGYTF
TGTGCCAGTACCCAACAGGTCGGGGGACAGGGTGGCTACACCTTC
>-|TRBV11-2|-|TRBJ2-3
CASSLGGLPTADTQYF
TGTGCCAGCAGCTTAGGCGGCCTTCCAACTGCAGATACGCAGTATTTT
>-|TRBV2|-|TRBJ1-2
CASSEQGSYTF
TGTGCCAGCAGTGAGCAGGGGAGCTACACCTTC
>-|TRBV4-2|-|TRBJ2-1
CASSQDRGKGEQFF
TGTGCCAGCAGCCAAGATCGAGGGAAAGGTGAGCAGTTCTTC
>-|TRBV28|few|TRBJ2-7
CASSLAGHPYEQYF
TGTGCCAGCAGTTTAGCGGGGCACCCGTACGAGCAGTACTTC
>TRBD1|TRBV7-2|-|TRBJ1-2
CASSSRTGYGYTF
TGTGCCAGCAGCTCCCGGACAGGGTATGGCTACACCTTC
>-|TRBV30|-|TRBJ2-7
CAWSPRYEQYF
TGTGCCTGGAGTCCCAGATACGAGCAGTACTTC
>TRBD1|TRBV5-5|-|TRBJ2-7
CASSRNDRDRAYEQYF
TGTGCCAGCAGCCGAAACGACCGGGACAGGGCCTACGAGCAGTACTTC
>TRBD1|TRBV29-1|-|TRBJ2-7
CSVGWQGVDEQYF
TGCAGCGTTGGTTGGCAGGGGGTAGACGAGCAGTACTTC
>-|TRBV7-9|-|TRBJ1-1
CASSPEGAYTEAFF
TGTGCCAGCAGCCCAGAAGGGGCGTACACTGAAGCTTTCTTT
>-|TRBV6-1|-|TRBJ1-5
CASSAGATGNQPQHF
TGTGCCAGCAGCGCAGGTGCCACTGGCAATCAGCCCCAGCATTTT
>TRBD1|TRBV2|-|TRBJ2-7
CASVTRQGTPVF
TGTGCCAGCGTAACGAGACAGGGAACCCCCGTTTTC
>-|TRBV7-8|few|TRBJ1-2
CASSLAGGSGYTF
TGTGCCAGCAGCTTAGCGGGAGGGTCCGGCTACACCTTC
>-|TRBV4-1|-|TRBJ1-2
CASSQVAGHLYGYTF
TGCGCCAGCAGCCAAGTAGCGGGGCACCTCTATGGCTACACCTTC
>-|TRBV29-1|-|TRBJ1-4
CSVADGAFKGEKLFF
TGCAGCGTTGCCGACGGAGCTTTTAAGGGGGAAAAACTGTTTTTT
>-|TRBV4-2|once|TRBJ2-2
CASSQDPAGANTGELFF
TGTGCCAGCAGCCAAGATCCGGCAGGGGCGAACACCGGGGAGCTGTTTTTT
>TRBD2|TRBV27|-|TRBJ2-3
CASSFTAGGRADTQYF
TGTGCCAGCAGTTTCACAGCGGGGGGGCGGGCAGATACGCAGTATTTT
>-|TRBV7-9|few|TRBJ2-7
CASSLGEAYEQYF
TGTGCCAGCAGCTTGGGAGAGGCCTACGAGCAGTACTTC
>-|TRBV7-9|few|TRBJ2-7
CASSLGSPGNEQYF
TGTGCCAGCAGCTTAGGGAGCCCCGGGAACGAGCAGTACTTC
>-|TRBV6-5|-|TRBJ2-7
CASSLITGSHYEQYF
TGTGCCAGCAGTCTCATCACAGGTTCCCACTACGAGCAGTACTTC
>TRBD2|TRBV6-1|-|TRBJ2-1
CASSEVLAGYYNEQFF
TGTGCCAGCAGTGAAGTCCTAGCGGGATACTACAATGAGCAGTTCTTC
>-|TRBV6-5|-|TRBJ1-5
CASSSGGRGNQPQHF
TGTGCCAGCAGTTCCGGGGGGAGAGGCAATCAGCCCCAGCATTTT
>TRBD2|TRBV5-4|-|TRBJ2-3
CASSSVAGVSTDTQYF
TGTGCCAGCAGCTCTGTAGCGGGGGTTAGCACAGATACGCAGTATTTT
>TRBD2|TRBV30|once|TRBJ2-2
CARTGTSGSTNTGELFF
TGTGCCAGAACCGGGACTAGCGGGAGTACCAACACCGGGGAGCTGTTTTTT
>-|TRBV5-1|once|TRBJ1-5
CASMGDAGPQHF
TGCGCCAGCATGGGCGATGCAGGGCCCCAGCATTTT
>TRBD1|TRBV19|-|TRBJ1-2
CASSIPPWKDRSYGYTF
TGTGCCAGTAGTATCCCCCCTTGGAAGGACAGGTCCTATGGCTACACCTTC
>TRBD2|TRBV7-2|-|TRBJ2-1
CASSLDGLAFYNEQFF
TGTGCCAGCAGCTTAGACGGACTAGCGTTCTACAATGAGCAGTTCTTC